This TCR beta chain comes out of a study of blood T cell repertoires in COVID-19. Study-wide background: Specimens from acute and convalescent COVID-19 originated in the United States, Italy and Spain.

Only in-frame clones appear in the TCRdb table, and some are missing; sequencing was by immunoSEQ multiplex PCR. The sample consists of some 330,000 clones, more than 70% of them appearing once. This clone has a handful of counts. The material sequenced was PBMCs or T cells enriched from blood (not recorded which). The receptor was derived from a middle-aged man in a cohort exposed to, infected with or recovered from COVID-19 (not recorded which).

CDR3 residues: CASSSPDRGLLSGANVLTF. The CDR3 DNA follows: TGTGCCAGCAGCTCTCCCGACAGGGGACTACTCTCTGGGGCCAACGTCCTGACTTTC. The rearrangement links TRBV6-6 to TRBJ2-6; weak D call: TRBD1 (8 bases). This CDR3 comprises 19 residues. CDR1 and CDR2 from the germline V gene are MNHNY and SVGAGI (reference sequence). Trimming removed 6 bases from V and 0 bases from J, with 21 bases in between.